These T cell receptor beta chains were read from a single sample in a study of blood T cell repertoires in COVID-19. TCRdb's table, derived via immunoSEQ multiplex PCR, lists solely in-frame clones and lacks some. The sample carries 70,000 or so clones, 60% to 85% recorded once. Input material: peripheral blood. Source of these receptors: an older man with acute or convalescent COVID-19. CDR3s include the opening cysteine and the closing phenylalanine or tryptophan. A D gene is named only where the DNA matches it firmly. Not every row has a clone size; where given, it reads once, few, many or a size class.

clone_size: -
j_call: TRBJ1-6
v_call: TRBV18
d_call: TRBD1
cdr3_aa: CASSLFRDRGSPLHF
cdr3_nt: TGTGCCAGCTCACTCTTCCGGGACAGGGGTTCACCCCTCCACTTT

clone_size: -
j_call: TRBJ1-4
v_call: TRBV18
d_call: -
cdr3_aa: CASSPTYPPEKLFF
cdr3_nt: TGTGCCAGCTCACCAACTTACCCGCCGGAAAAACTGTTTTTT

clone_size: -
j_call: TRBJ2-3
v_call: TRBV7-3
d_call: -
cdr3_aa: CASSLSQLLDTQYF
cdr3_nt: TGTGCCAGCAGCTTAAGTCAATTGTTAGATACGCAGTATTTT

clone_size: -
j_call: TRBJ2-7
v_call: TRBV18
d_call: -
cdr3_aa: CASSPPGQRKYEQYF
cdr3_nt: TGTGCCAGCTCACCACCGGGACAAAGAAAATACGAGCAGTACTTC

clone_size: -
j_call: TRBJ2-2
v_call: TRBV15
d_call: -
cdr3_aa: CATSRDAGSGNTGELFF
cdr3_nt: TGTGCCACCAGCAGAGATGCCGGGAGCGGGAACACCGGGGAGCTGTTTTTT

clone_size: -
j_call: TRBJ2-3
v_call: TRBV5-1
d_call: -
cdr3_aa: CASSPAPLTRGTDTQYF
cdr3_nt: TGCGCCAGCAGCCCAGCCCCTTTGACGAGGGGCACAGATACGCAGTATTTT

clone_size: -
j_call: TRBJ2-5
v_call: TRBV4-2
d_call: TRBD2
cdr3_aa: CASSQGTSGRLGTQYF
cdr3_nt: TGTGCCAGCAGCCAAGGGACTAGCGGGAGGTTGGGGACCCAGTACTTC

clone_size: -
j_call: TRBJ1-3
v_call: TRBV5-1
d_call: -
cdr3_aa: CASSQDSSGNTIYF
cdr3_nt: TGCGCCAGCAGCCAAGACAGCTCTGGAAACACCATATATTTT

clone_size: once
j_call: TRBJ1-1
v_call: TRBV19
d_call: -
cdr3_aa: CASTPMEGENTEAFF
cdr3_nt: TGTGCCAGTACCCCCATGGAGGGCGAGAACACTGAAGCTTTCTTT

clone_size: -
j_call: TRBJ1-1
v_call: TRBV2
d_call: -
cdr3_aa: CASTNRVGDTEAFF
cdr3_nt: TGTGCCAGCACCAACAGGGTGGGGGACACTGAAGCTTTCTTT

clone_size: -
j_call: TRBJ2-7
v_call: TRBV19
d_call: -
cdr3_aa: CASNDIRTPYEQYF
cdr3_nt: TGTGCCAGCAATGACATTCGGACACCCTACGAGCAGTACTTC

clone_size: -
j_call: TRBJ1-5
v_call: TRBV7-8
d_call: TRBD1
cdr3_aa: CASSSQGRNQPQHF
cdr3_nt: TGTGCCAGCAGCTCACAGGGGCGCAATCAGCCCCAGCATTTT

clone_size: few
j_call: TRBJ2-3
v_call: TRBV14
d_call: -
cdr3_aa: CASSPFFGGSDSTDTQYF
cdr3_nt: TGTGCCAGCAGCCCATTCTTTGGAGGGAGCGACAGCACAGATACGCAGTATTTT

clone_size: few
j_call: TRBJ1-4
v_call: TRBV4-1
d_call: -
cdr3_aa: CASSPKTGGEKLFF
cdr3_nt: TGCGCCAGCAGCCCCAAAACGGGTGGTGAAAAACTGTTTTTT

clone_size: once
j_call: TRBJ2-1
v_call: TRBV29-1
d_call: TRBD2
cdr3_aa: CSVVPGLAAYNEQFF
cdr3_nt: TGCAGCGTCGTCCCGGGACTAGCGGCCTACAATGAGCAGTTCTTC

clone_size: -
j_call: TRBJ2-6
v_call: TRBV3-1/TRBV3-2
d_call: -
cdr3_aa: CASSPPSLFSGANVLTF
cdr3_nt: TGTGCCAGCAGTCCCCCTTCCCTATTCTCTGGGGCCAACGTCCTGACTTTC

clone_size: -
j_call: TRBJ2-7
v_call: TRBV7-9
d_call: -
cdr3_aa: CASSHQGSSYEQYF
cdr3_nt: TGTGCCAGCAGCCACCAGGGGAGCTCCTACGAGCAGTACTTC

clone_size: few
j_call: TRBJ2-1
v_call: TRBV19
d_call: TRBD2
cdr3_aa: CASTIGTSGRNEQFF
cdr3_nt: TGTGCCAGTACCATCGGGACTAGCGGTCGCAATGAGCAGTTCTTC

clone_size: -
j_call: TRBJ1-2
v_call: TRBV5-4
d_call: TRBD1
cdr3_aa: CASSLRDRLSGYTF
cdr3_nt: TGTGCCAGCAGCTTGAGGGACAGACTATCTGGCTACACCTTC

clone_size: -
j_call: TRBJ1-1
v_call: TRBV19
d_call: -
cdr3_aa: CASSPSYLTEAFF
cdr3_nt: TGTGCCAGTAGTCCCTCATACTTAACTGAAGCTTTCTTT

clone_size: -
j_call: TRBJ1-5
v_call: TRBV2
d_call: TRBD1
cdr3_aa: CASSEEETGIQPQHF
cdr3_nt: TGTGCCAGCAGTGAAGAGGAGACAGGGATCCAGCCCCAGCATTTT

clone_size: -
j_call: TRBJ1-6
v_call: TRBV27
d_call: -
cdr3_aa: CASSPGGSFTPNSPLHF
cdr3_nt: TGTGCCAGCAGTCCGGGAGGGAGCTTCACCCCAAATTCACCCCTCCACTTT

clone_size: -
j_call: TRBJ2-7
v_call: TRBV5-1
d_call: TRBD1
cdr3_aa: CASSPPETGSYEQYF
cdr3_nt: TGCGCCAGCAGTCCGCCCGAGACAGGGTCCTACGAGCAGTACTTC

clone_size: -
j_call: TRBJ2-7
v_call: TRBV28
d_call: -
cdr3_aa: CASRASVYEQYF
cdr3_nt: TGTGCCAGCAGGGCTAGCGTCTACGAGCAGTACTTC

clone_size: few
j_call: TRBJ2-3
v_call: TRBV6-1
d_call: TRBD2
cdr3_aa: CASSEDIAGGTDTQYF
cdr3_nt: TGTGCCAGCAGTGAGGATATAGCGGGAGGGACAGATACGCAGTATTTT

clone_size: -
j_call: TRBJ2-3
v_call: TRBV5-1
d_call: TRBD2
cdr3_aa: CASSFGTSGTDTQYF
cdr3_nt: TGCGCCAGCAGCTTCGGGACTAGCGGCACAGATACGCAGTATTTT

clone_size: -
j_call: TRBJ1-5
v_call: TRBV28
d_call: -
cdr3_aa: CASSPPRYSNQPQHF
cdr3_nt: TGTGCCAGCAGTCCCCCCCGCTATAGCAATCAGCCCCAGCATTTT

clone_size: -
j_call: TRBJ1-3
v_call: TRBV19
d_call: -
cdr3_aa: CASSKPQVSSGNTIYF
cdr3_nt: TGTGCCAGTAGTAAACCACAGGTCTCCTCTGGAAACACCATATATTTT

clone_size: -
j_call: TRBJ2-1
v_call: TRBV7-2
d_call: TRBD1
cdr3_aa: CASSGRTGRYEQFF
cdr3_nt: TGTGCCAGCAGCGGTCGGACAGGACGTTATGAGCAGTTCTTC

clone_size: -
j_call: TRBJ2-1
v_call: TRBV7-2
d_call: TRBD2
cdr3_aa: CASSLGTSGAGEQFF
cdr3_nt: TGTGCCAGCAGCCTAGGGACTAGCGGGGCGGGGGAGCAGTTCTTC

clone_size: -
j_call: TRBJ2-7
v_call: TRBV28
d_call: TRBD2
cdr3_aa: CASDISGRIGGEQYF
cdr3_nt: TGTGCCAGTGACATTAGCGGGAGAATCGGGGGCGAGCAGTACTTC

clone_size: -
j_call: TRBJ1-5
v_call: TRBV19
d_call: -
cdr3_aa: CASRQEGGYSNQPQHF
cdr3_nt: TGTGCCAGCCGGCAGGAAGGGGGTTATAGCAATCAGCCCCAGCATTTT

clone_size: -
j_call: TRBJ2-7
v_call: TRBV6-5
d_call: -
cdr3_aa: CASSYNGQYSYEQYF
cdr3_nt: TGTGCCAGCAGTTACAATGGACAGTACTCCTACGAGCAGTACTTC

clone_size: -
j_call: TRBJ1-5
v_call: TRBV7-2
d_call: -
cdr3_aa: CASIEQGGSNQPQHF
cdr3_nt: TGTGCCAGCATCGAACAGGGAGGGAGCAATCAGCCCCAGCATTTT

clone_size: -
j_call: TRBJ2-1
v_call: TRBV15
d_call: -
cdr3_aa: CATSRDLGAEQFF
cdr3_nt: TGTGCCACCAGCAGAGATTTGGGAGCGGAGCAGTTCTTC

clone_size: -
j_call: TRBJ2-1
v_call: TRBV5-3
d_call: TRBD2
cdr3_aa: CARSLLAGEGNEQFF
cdr3_nt: TGTGCCAGAAGCTTACTAGCGGGAGAAGGCAATGAGCAGTTCTTC

clone_size: -
j_call: TRBJ2-3
v_call: TRBV7-2
d_call: -
cdr3_aa: CASSRQGGSTDTQYF
cdr3_nt: TGTGCCAGCAGCCGGCAGGGGGGAAGCACAGATACGCAGTATTTT

clone_size: -
j_call: TRBJ1-2
v_call: TRBV6-2/TRBV6-3
d_call: -
cdr3_aa: CASSSLGLDYGYTF
cdr3_nt: TGTGCCAGCAGTTCCTTAGGCCTAGACTATGGCTACACCTTC

clone_size: few
j_call: TRBJ2-5
v_call: TRBV4-2
d_call: TRBD2
cdr3_aa: CASSQDGRRGGPGTKETQYF
cdr3_nt: TGTGCCAGCAGCCAAGATGGTCGTCGGGGGGGACCTGGGACCAAAGAGACCCAGTACTTC

clone_size: -
j_call: TRBJ1-5
v_call: TRBV7-2
d_call: -
cdr3_aa: CASSLTGHNQPQHF
cdr3_nt: TGTGCCAGCAGCTTAACAGGACACAATCAGCCCCAGCATTTT